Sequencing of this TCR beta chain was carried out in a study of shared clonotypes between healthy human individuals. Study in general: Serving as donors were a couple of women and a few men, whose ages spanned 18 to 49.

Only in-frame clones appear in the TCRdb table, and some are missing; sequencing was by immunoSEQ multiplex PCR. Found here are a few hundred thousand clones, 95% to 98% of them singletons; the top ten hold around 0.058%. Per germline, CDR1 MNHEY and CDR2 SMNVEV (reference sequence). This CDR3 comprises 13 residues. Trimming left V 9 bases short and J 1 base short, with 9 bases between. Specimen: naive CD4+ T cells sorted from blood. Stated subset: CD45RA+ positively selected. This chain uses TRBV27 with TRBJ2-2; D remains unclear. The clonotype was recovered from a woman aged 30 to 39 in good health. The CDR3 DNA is TGTGCCAGTACCATGGTGAACACCGGGGAGCTGTTTTTT. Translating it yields CASTMVNTGELFF.